This TCR beta chain was sequenced during a study of vaccination and CD4 T cells after COVID-19. About the study: Convalescent persons amounted to six males plus four females, two of whom were Hispanic.

This clonotype showed up just a few times. Its antigen remains unidentified. Sequencing of cultured CD4+ T cell DNA used the Oncomine TCR Beta short-read assay. TCRdb reprocessed the PCR reads with MiXCR, giving one entry per CDR3 protein. The table lists over 9,500 distinct CDR3 sequences, around three quarters of them singletons. Treatment noted: approximately nine-day PBMC culture with coronavirus spike peptide pools or control peptides (ViraFEST assay). The CDR3 extends over 13 amino acids. Germline values: CDR1 SNHLY, CDR2 FYNNEI. Trimming took 7 bases from V and 0 from J, leaving 9 bases between them.

The rearrangement joins TRBV2 to TRBJ1-1, with D maybe TRBD1 (5 bases). The sample consisted of CD4+ T cells from blood, cultured in vitro. This clonotype was sampled from a human donor who had recovered from COVID-19. The CDR3 protein is CASKGLMNTEAFF. CDR3 coding DNA: TGTGCCAGCAAGGGGCTCATGAACACTGAAGCTTTCTTT.